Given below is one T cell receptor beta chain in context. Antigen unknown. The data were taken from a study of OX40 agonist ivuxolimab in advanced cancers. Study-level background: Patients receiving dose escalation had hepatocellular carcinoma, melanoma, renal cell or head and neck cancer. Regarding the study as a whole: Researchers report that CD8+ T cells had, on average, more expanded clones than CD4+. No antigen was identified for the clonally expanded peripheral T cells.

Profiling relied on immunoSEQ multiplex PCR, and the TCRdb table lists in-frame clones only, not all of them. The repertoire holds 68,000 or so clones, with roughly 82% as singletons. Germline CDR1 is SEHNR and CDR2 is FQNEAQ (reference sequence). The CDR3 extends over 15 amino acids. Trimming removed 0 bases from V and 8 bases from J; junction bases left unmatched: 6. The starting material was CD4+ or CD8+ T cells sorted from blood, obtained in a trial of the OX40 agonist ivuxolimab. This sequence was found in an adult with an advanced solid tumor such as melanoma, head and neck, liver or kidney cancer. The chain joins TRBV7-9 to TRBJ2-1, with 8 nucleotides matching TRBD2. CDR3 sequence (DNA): TGTGCCAGCAGCTTAGCGTCAGCGGGAGTCGATGAGCAGTTCTTC. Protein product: CASSLASAGVDEQFF. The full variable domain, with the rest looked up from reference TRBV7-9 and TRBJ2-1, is DTGVSQNPRHKITKRGQNVTFRCDPISEHNRLYWYRQTLGQGPEFLTYFQNEAQLEKSRLLSDRFSAERPKGSFSTLEIQRTEQGDSAMYLCASSLASAGVDEQFFGPGTRLTVL.